The rows below give T cell receptor beta chains drawn from one sample of a study of glioma-infiltrating T cells after dendritic cell vaccination. Some clones are missing from TCRdb's copy, which holds only in-frame ones; the method was immunoSEQ multiplex PCR. In the table there are tens of thousands of clones, 75% to 90% of which are singletons. The material sequenced was blood, taken before dendritic cell vaccination. Every receptor here comes from a human donor with glioblastoma. Both conserved end residues are trimmed from each CDR3. The order of the fields is V gene, J gene, CDR3 protein.

TRBV28	TRBJ1-1	ASQFFRNTEAF
TRBV10-1	TRBJ2-3	ASSEFSGGTDTQY
TRBV11-2	TRBJ2-2	ASSLAGGELF
TRBV7-9	TRBJ2-7	ASSPGGSYEQY
TRBV5-1	TRBJ2-7	ASSKGQGDHEQY
TRBV29-1	TRBJ2-3	SGSDYTDTQY
TRBV7-6	TRBJ2-5	ASSLTREETQY
TRBV2	TRBJ1-1	ASPQRNTEAF
TRBV9	TRBJ1-2	ASSVMADYGYT
TRBV10-3	TRBJ1-4	AISRQGRNEKLF
TRBV7-9	TRBJ1-6	ASSFTGFDNSPLH
TRBV28	TRBJ2-7	ASSLLALEQY
TRBV9	TRBJ2-1	ASSVALGLADYNEQF
TRBV27	TRBJ1-2	ASMGRASYGYT
TRBV5-4	TRBJ1-4	ASSLGQANEKLF
TRBV9	TRBJ2-7	ASSPWGGAYEQY
TRBV6-1	TRBJ2-1	ASSTGRGNEQF
TRBV29-1	TRBJ1-1	SVEAYGQGNTEAF
TRBV19	TRBJ1-5	ASSIDSPSHQPQH
TRBV28	TRBJ1-5	ASRGGQVHQPQH
TRBV18	TRBJ2-5	ASSRTGFLETQY
TRBV6-1	TRBJ2-7	ASSLTVIPYEQY
TRBV7-8	TRBJ1-4	ASKRAQTNEKLF
TRBV6-6	TRBJ2-3	ASSYVTDTQY
TRBV19	TRBJ1-5	ASSFGTVYSNQPQH
TRBV18	TRBJ2-7	ASSTNREAEQY
TRBV5-1	TRBJ2-3	ASSTRGVRWDTQY
TRBV6-1	TRBJ1-5	ASIAGTGDQPQH
TRBV6-1	TRBJ2-7	ASKTRDRVSEQY
TRBV28	TRBJ2-7	ASSSQVRLLSYEQY
TRBV19	TRBJ2-7	ASSDSGLEQY
TRBV5-8	TRBJ1-3	ASIGPGQRSGNTIY
TRBV5-1	TRBJ2-5	ASSFRGGGNQETQY
TRBV6-1	TRBJ1-5	ASSEGRQSNQPQH
TRBV5-1	TRBJ1-3	ASSVDRVPGNTIY
TRBV7-2	TRBJ1-5	ASSPRQGQPQH
TRBV6-1	TRBJ1-3	ASSSQGPVGNTIY
TRBV6-5	TRBJ2-7	ASSRQGVSLNEQY
TRBV5-4	TRBJ2-5	ASSGITGTQY
TRBV18	TRBJ1-2	ASSPGTGENSGYT
TRBV29-1	TRBJ2-3	SAGTSSDTQY
TRBV27	TRBJ2-7	ASSSSSGQANPYEQY
TRBV28	TRBJ2-7	ASSYDLNRSNSYEQY
TRBV28	TRBJ2-3	ASSPANWGLTDTQY
TRBV27	TRBJ1-6	ASKLRGFGSPLH